This entry features one T cell receptor beta chain sequence. Antigen specificity is unknown. The study sampled nominally healthy donors, though unrecorded immune exposures were likely. This specimen belongs to a study of cytomegalovirus exposure and HLA in healthy donors. Study-level findings and limits: Exclusion as indistinguishable affected some V segments, including TRBV6-2 and TRBV6-3.

Both 60 Vbeta primers and 13 Jbeta primers went into the PCR. Study processing details: In a later analysis, 75 million to 85 million unique TCR beta chains included roughly 11 million shared by two or more donors. Sequencing used immunoSEQ multiplex PCR; TCRdb keeps in-frame clones, though not all of them. Clone size and the V and J calls come from that table; the DNA yielded D and trimming. Of 150,000 to 200,000 clones listed, around three quarters are singletons. The CDR3 totals 13 residues. Germline CDR1 reads SGHVS; CDR2 reads FNYEAQ. V lost 5 bases and J lost 7; bases outside the gene matches: 7.

This clonotype was obtained from a woman aged 35 to 49 in good health and CMV-seronegative. This rearrangement joins TRBV7-6 to TRBJ1-2; 7 bases fit TRBD1. The sequenced sample consisted of PBMCs. The CDR3 coding sequence is TGTGCCAGCAGCCCGACAGGGCAAGGTGGCTACACCTTC. It encodes CASSPTGQGGYTF.